This T cell receptor (beta chain) was sequenced in a study of radiotherapy plus CTLA-4 blockade in lung cancer. Overall study: With roughly a third of patients having disease control, objective responses were seen in about 18%. Study findings and constraints: Radiotherapy plus ipilimumab was followed by expansion in blood of tumor-derived TCR clones. Interferon-beta, together with early blood T cell clone dynamics, reportedly best predicted response.

CDR3 length equals 14 residues. Germline V gene lookup returns CDR1 LGHNA and CDR2 YSLEER. V was pared by 4 bases and J by 5 bases, with 14 bases between. Produced via immunoSEQ multiplex PCR; TCRdb's table is partial and in-frame only. The table lists some 73,000 clones, under 80% of them singletons, with 22% in the top ten. Enrolled patients, whose metastatic non-small-cell lung cancer was chemo-refractory, received focal radiation plus CTLA-4 blockade with ipilimumab. This clone has a single count. The antigen is undetermined. The chain couples TRBV4-3 to TRBJ2-5; D is perhaps TRBD2 (6 bases). The starting material was peripheral blood, obtained from a patient treated with radiotherapy plus ipilimumab. This clonotype originated in a human donor with non-small cell lung cancer whose response to radiotherapy plus ipilimumab could not be evaluated. Some clones in this sample may be carry-over from other donors' samples. The CDR3 loop reads CASSPTGVGETQYF. The DNA for the CDR3 is TGCGCCAGCAGCCCCACGGGGGTTGGTGAGACCCAGTACTTC.